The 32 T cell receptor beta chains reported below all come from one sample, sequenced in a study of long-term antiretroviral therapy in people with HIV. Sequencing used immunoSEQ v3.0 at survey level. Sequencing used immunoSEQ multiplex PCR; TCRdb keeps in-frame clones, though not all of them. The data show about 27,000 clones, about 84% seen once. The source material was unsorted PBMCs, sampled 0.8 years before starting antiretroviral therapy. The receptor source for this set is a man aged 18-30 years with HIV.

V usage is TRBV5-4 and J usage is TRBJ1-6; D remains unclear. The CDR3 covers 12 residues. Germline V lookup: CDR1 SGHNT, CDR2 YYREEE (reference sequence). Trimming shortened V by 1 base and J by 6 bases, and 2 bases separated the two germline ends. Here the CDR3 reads CASSLTNSPLHF. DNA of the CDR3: TGTGCCAGCAGCTTGACTAATTCACCCCTCCACTTT.

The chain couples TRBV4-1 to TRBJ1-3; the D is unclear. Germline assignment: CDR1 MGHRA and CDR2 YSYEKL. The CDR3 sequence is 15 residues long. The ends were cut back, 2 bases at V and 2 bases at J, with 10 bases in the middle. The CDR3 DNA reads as TGCGCCAGCAGCCAACGCTCTCTGGCTGGAAACACCATATATTTT. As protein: CASSQRSLAGNTIYF.

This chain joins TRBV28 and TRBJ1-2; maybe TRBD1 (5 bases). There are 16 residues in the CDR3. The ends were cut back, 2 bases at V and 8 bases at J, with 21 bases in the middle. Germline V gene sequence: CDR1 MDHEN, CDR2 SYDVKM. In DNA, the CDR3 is TGTGCCAGCAGTTTAATTGGAGGGCAGGGAGTCGAGGGCTACACCTTC. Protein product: CASSLIGGQGVEGYTF.

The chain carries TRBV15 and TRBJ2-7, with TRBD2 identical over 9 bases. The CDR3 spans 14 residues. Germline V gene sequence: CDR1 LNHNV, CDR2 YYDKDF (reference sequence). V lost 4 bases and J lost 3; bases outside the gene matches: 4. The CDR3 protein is CATSTSGGFYEQYF. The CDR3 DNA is TGTGCCACCAGCACCAGCGGGGGGTTCTACGAGCAGTACTTC. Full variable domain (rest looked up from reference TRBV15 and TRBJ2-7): DAMVIQNPRYQVTQFGKPVTLSCSQTLNHNVMYWYQQKSSQAPKLLFHYYDKDFNNEADTPDNFQSRRPNTSFCFLDIRSPGLGDTAMYLCATSTSGGFYEQYFGPGTRLTVT.

This CDR3 reads CASSQSGVTRNTEAFF. The CDR3 nucleotides are TGTGCCAGTAGTCAGTCGGGGGTTACCAGGAACACTGAAGCTTTCTTT. The chain joins TRBV19 to TRBJ1-1; a possible D gene is TRBD1 (5 bases). V lost 5 bases to trimming and J lost 1 base, with 17 bases between them. CDR3 length: 16 residues. In germline, CDR1 is LNHDA, CDR2 SQIVND (reference sequence).

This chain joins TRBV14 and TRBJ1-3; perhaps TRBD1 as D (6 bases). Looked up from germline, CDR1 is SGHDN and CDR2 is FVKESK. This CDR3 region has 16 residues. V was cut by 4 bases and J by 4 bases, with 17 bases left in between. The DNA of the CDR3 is TGTGCCAGCAGCCCACGAATACAGGGTTCCGGAAACACCATATATTTT. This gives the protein CASSPRIQGSGNTIYF.

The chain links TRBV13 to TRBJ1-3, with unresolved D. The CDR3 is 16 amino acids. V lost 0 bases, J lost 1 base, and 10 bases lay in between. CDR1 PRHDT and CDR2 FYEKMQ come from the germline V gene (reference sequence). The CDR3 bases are TGTGCCAGCAGCTTAGGCCTGGACCCATCTGGAAACACCATATATTTT. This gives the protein CASSLGLDPSGNTIYF.

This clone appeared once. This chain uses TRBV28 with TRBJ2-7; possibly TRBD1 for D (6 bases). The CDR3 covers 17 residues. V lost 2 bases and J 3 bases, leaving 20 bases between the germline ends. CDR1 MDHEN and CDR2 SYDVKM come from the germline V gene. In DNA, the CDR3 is TGTGCCAGCAGTTTACCCCCGACAGGTCTGCCCAGCTACGAGCAGTACTTC. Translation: CASSLPPTGLPSYEQYF. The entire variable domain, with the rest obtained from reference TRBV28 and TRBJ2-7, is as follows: DVKVTQSSRYLVKRTGEKVFLECVQDMDHENMFWYRQDPGLGLRLIYFSYDVKMKEKGDIPEGYSVSREKKERFSLILESASTNQTSMYLCASSLPPTGLPSYEQYFGPGTRLTVT.

The CDR3 reads CASSDSPGNSPLHF. For the CDR3, the DNA is TGTGCCAGCAGTGACTCGCCGGGGAATTCACCCCTCCACTTT. The rearrangement joins TRBV6-4 to TRBJ1-6; no clear D. Trimming took 0 bases from V and 7 from J, leaving 7 bases between them. This CDR3 is 14 amino acids long. CDR1 is MRHNA, CDR2 SNTAGT, per germline.

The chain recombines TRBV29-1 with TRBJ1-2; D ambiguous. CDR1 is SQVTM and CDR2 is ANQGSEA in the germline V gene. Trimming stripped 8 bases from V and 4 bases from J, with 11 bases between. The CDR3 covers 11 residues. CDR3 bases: TGCAGCTCAGAGCGAGTCTATGGCTACACCTTC. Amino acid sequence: CSSERVYGYTF.

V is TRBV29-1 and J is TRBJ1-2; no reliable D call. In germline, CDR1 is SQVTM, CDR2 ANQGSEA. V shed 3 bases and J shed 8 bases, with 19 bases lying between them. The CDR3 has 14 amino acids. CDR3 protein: CSVDSGRWGSGYTF. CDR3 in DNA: TGCAGCGTTGATTCGGGCAGATGGGGATCGGGCTACACCTTC.

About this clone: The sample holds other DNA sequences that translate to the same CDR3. The CDR3 region has the DNA TGTGCCAGCAGCTCCGAAGGGGACAGGGGGAAGTACGAGCAGTACTTC. Translation gives CASSSEGDRGKYEQYF. The chain uses TRBV7-9 and TRBJ2-7; TRBD1 matches at 11 bases. Germline V lookup: CDR1 SEHNR, CDR2 FQNEAQ (reference sequence). CDR3 length equals 16 residues. With 4 bases clipped from V and 4 bases from J, the junction kept 9 bases outside the gene matches.

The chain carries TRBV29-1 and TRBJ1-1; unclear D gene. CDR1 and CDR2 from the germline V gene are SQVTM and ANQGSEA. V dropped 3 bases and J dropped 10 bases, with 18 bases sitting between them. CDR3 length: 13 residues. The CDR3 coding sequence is TGCAGCGTTGAGGATTGGCAGGATGGCGGAGCTTTCTTT. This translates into CSVEDWQDGGAFF.

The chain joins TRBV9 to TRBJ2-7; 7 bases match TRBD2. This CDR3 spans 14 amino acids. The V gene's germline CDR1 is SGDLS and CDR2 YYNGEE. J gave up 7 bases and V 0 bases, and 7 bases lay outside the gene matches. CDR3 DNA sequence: TGTGCCAGCAGCGTAGCTAGCGGCACTTTTGAGCAGTACTTC. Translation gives CASSVASGTFEQYF.

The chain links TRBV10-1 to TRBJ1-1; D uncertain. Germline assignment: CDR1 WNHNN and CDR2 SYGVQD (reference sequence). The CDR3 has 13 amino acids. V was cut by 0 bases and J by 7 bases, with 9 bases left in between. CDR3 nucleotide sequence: TGCGCCAGCAGTGAGTCGGGGTGGGGTGAAGCTTTCTTT. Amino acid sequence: CASSESGWGEAFF.

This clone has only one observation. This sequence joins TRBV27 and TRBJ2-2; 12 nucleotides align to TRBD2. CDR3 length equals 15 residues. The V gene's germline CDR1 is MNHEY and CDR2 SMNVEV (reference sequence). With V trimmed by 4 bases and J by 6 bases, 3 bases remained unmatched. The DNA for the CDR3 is TGTGCCAGCAGTTCTAGCGGGAGGGTGTCCGGGGAGCTGTTTTTT. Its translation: CASSSSGRVSGELFF.

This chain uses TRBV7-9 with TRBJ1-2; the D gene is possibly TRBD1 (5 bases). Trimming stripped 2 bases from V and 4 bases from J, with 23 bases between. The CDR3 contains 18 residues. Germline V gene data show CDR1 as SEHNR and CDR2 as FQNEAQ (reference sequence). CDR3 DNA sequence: TGTGCCAGCAGCTTACCCCTGGGGGGATTGACACAGACCTATGGCTACACCTTC. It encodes CASSLPLGGLTQTYGYTF.

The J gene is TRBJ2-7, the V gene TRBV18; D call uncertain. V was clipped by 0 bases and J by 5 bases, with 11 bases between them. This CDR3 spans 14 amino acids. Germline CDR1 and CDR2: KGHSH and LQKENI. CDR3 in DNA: TGTGCCAGCTCACCACCACGATATTTACACGAGCAGTACTTC. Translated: CASSPPRYLHEQYF.

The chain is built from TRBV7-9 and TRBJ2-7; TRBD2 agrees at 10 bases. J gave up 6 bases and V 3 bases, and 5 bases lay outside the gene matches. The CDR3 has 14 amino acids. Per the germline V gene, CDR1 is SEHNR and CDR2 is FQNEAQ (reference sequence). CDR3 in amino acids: CASSFSGGQGEQYF. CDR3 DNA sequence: TGTGCCAGCAGCTTTAGCGGGGGGCAGGGCGAGCAGTACTTC. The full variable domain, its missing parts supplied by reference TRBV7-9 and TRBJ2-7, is DTGVSQNPRHKITKRGQNVTFRCDPISEHNRLYWYRQTLGQGPEFLTYFQNEAQLEKSRLLSDRFSAERPKGSFSTLEIQRTEQGDSAMYLCASSFSGGQGEQYFGPGTRLTVT.

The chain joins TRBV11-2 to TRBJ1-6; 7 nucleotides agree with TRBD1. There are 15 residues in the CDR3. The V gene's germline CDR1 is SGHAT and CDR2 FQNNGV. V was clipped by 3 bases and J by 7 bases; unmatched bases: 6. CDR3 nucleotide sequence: TGTGCCAGCAGCTTGGGTGACAGGGAAAATTCACCCCTCCACTTT. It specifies CASSLGDRENSPLHF.

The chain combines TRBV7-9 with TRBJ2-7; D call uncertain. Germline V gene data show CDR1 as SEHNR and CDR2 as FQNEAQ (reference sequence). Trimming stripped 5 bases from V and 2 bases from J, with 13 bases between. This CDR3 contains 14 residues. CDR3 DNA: TGTGCCAGCAGCCCCCTGAGCGAAACCTACGAGCAGTACTTC. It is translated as CASSPLSETYEQYF. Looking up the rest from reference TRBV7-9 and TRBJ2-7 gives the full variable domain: DTGVSQNPRHKITKRGQNVTFRCDPISEHNRLYWYRQTLGQGPEFLTYFQNEAQLEKSRLLSDRFSAERPKGSFSTLEIQRTEQGDSAMYLCASSPLSETYEQYFGPGTRLTVT.

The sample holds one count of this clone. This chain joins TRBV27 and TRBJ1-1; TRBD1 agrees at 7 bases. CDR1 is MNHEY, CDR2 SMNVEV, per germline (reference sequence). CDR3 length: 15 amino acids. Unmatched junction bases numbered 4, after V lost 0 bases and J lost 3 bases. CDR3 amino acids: CASSLSGTAYTEAFF. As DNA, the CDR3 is TGTGCCAGCAGTTTATCCGGGACAGCCTACACTGAAGCTTTCTTT.

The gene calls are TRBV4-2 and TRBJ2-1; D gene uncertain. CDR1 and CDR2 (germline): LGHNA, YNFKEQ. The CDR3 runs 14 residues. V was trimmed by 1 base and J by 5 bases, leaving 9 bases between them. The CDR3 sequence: CASSQVYGNNEQFF. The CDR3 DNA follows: TGTGCCAGCAGCCAAGTATATGGGAACAATGAGCAGTTCTTC.

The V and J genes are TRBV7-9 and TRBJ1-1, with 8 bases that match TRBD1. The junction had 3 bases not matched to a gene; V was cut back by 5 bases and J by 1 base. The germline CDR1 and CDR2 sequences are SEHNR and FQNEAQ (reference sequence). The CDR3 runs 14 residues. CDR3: CASSLGQGNTEAFF. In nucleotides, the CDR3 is TGTGCCAGCAGCCTCGGACAGGGGAACACTGAAGCTTTCTTT.

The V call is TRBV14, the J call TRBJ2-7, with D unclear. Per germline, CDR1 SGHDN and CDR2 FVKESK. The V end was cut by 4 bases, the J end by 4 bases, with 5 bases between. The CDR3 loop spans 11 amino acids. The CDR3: CASSLMYEQYF. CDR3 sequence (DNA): TGTGCCAGCAGCCTGATGTACGAGCAGTACTTC.

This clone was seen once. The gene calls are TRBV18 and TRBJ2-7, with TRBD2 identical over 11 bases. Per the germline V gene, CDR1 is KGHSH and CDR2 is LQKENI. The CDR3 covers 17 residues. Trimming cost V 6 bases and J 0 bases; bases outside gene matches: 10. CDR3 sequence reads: CASSTQGTSGSSYEQYF. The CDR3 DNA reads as TGTGCCAGCTCGACACAAGGCACTAGCGGGAGCTCCTACGAGCAGTACTTC.

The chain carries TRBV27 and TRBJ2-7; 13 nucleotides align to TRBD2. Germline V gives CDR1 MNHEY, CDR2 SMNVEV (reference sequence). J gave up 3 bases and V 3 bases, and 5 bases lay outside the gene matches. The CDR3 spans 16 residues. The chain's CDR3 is CASSLPGLAGDYEQYF. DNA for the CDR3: TGTGCCAGCAGTTTGCCAGGACTAGCGGGAGACTACGAGCAGTACTTC.

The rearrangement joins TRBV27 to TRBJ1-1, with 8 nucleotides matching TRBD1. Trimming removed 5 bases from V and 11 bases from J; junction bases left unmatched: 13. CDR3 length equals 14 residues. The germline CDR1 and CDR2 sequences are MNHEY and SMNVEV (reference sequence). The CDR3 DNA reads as TGTGCCAGCAGTACCGCCTGGGACAGGCCAGAGGCTTTCTTT. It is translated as CASSTAWDRPEAFF.

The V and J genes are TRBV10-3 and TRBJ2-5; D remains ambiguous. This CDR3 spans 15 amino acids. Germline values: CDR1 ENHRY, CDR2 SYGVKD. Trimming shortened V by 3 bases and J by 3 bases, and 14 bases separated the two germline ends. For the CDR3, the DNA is TGTGCCATCAGTGATGTCGGGCGAAAGAAAGAGACCCAGTACTTC. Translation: CAISDVGRKKETQYF.

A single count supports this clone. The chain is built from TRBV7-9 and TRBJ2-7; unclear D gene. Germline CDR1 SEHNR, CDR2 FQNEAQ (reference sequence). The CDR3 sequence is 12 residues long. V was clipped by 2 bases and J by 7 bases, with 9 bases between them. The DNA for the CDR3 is TGTGCCAGCAGCTTAATCCTGGGAGAGCAGTACTTC. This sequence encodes CASSLILGEQYF.

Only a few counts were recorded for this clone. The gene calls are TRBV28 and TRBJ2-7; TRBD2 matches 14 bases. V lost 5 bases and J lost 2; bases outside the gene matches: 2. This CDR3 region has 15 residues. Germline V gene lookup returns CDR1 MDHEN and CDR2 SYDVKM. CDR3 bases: TGTGCCAGCAGTCTGGGACTAGCGGGAGCCTACGAGCAGTACTTC. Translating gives CASSLGLAGAYEQYF.

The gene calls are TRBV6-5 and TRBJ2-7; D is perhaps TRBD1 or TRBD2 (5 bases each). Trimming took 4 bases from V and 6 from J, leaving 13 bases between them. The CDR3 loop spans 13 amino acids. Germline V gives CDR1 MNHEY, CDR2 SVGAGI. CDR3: CASSLWSGAEQYF. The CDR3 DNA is TGTGCCAGCAGTTTATGGTCCGGGGCCGAGCAGTACTTC.